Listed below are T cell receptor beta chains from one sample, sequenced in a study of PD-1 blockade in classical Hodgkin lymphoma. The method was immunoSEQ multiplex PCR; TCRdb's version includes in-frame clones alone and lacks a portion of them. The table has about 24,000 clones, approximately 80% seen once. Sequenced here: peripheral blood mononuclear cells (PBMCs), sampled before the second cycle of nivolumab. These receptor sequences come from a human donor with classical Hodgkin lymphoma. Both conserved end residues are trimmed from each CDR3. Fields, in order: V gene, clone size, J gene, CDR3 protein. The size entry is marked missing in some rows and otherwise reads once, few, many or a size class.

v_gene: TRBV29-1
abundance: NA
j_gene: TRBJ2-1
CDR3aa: SVGPGQGSSYNEQF

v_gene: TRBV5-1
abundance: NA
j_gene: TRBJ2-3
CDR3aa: ASTSGGGASTDTQY

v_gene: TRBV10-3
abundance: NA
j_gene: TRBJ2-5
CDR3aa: AISDPEGQQETQY

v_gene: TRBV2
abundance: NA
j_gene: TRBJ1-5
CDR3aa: ASNGDSNQPQH

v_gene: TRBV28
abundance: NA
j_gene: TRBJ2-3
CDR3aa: ASSLYPGASTDTQY

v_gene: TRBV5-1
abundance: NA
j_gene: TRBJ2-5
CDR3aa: ASSPGQTQETQY

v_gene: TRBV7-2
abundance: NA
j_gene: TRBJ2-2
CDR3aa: ASSFGLSTGELF

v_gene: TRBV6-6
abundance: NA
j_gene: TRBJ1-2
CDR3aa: ASSPTSGDWDGYT

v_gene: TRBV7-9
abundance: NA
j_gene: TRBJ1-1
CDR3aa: ASSQGQASTEAF

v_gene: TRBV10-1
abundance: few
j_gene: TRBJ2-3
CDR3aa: ASSEGSGRTDTQY

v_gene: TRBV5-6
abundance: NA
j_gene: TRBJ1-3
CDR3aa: ASSLLSGVPGNTIY

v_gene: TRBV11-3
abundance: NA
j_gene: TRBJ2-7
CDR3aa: ASSFPPGRGSYEQY

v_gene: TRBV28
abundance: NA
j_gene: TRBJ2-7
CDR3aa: ASSQAPLGWEQY

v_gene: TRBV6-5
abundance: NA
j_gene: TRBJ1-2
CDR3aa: ASSFLDRAVNYGYT

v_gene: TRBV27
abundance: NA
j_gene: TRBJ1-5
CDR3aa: ASSPTRGQPQH

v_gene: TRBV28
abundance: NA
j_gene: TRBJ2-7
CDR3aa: ASSFPSYEQY

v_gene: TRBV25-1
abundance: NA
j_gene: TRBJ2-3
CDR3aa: ASSAGATDTQY